This T cell receptor (beta chain) was sequenced in a study of blood T cells in healthy people across ages. The study, taken as a whole, reports: Long-lived and aged donors differed, with more naive CD4+ cells and higher diversity in the long-lived.

Together with a sample-barcoded 5' primer, a J-beta primer mix was included in a second PCR lasting about 6 to 11 cycles. Using its own MiXCR run on the 5' RACE reads, TCRdb lists one record per CDR3 protein. The sample holds 1.5 million to 2 million distinct CDR3 sequences; about 49% are singletons and the top ten take less than 2.5%. CDR1 LGHNA and CDR2 YSLEER come from the germline V gene. The CDR3 totals 15 residues. V was pared by 0 bases and J by 0 bases, with 9 bases between. Concerning this clonotype: Its antigen is currently unknown.

V usage is TRBV4-3 and J usage is TRBJ2-7; D call uncertain. The origin of this receptor is a woman aged 40 to 50 in good health. The sample was blood. In nucleotides, the CDR3 is TGCGCCAGCAGCCAAGAGTCGGTGTTCTCCTACGAGCAGTACTTC. As protein: CASSQESVFSYEQYF.